The 12 T cell receptor beta chains below come from one sample, sequenced in a study of T cells in Graves' hyperthyroidism and ophthalmopathy. Amplification of TCR beta CDR3 regions was performed using RNA transcripts as template. Initially, a first-round RT-PCR of the TCR CDR3 employed the HTBI primer set. TCRdb fed the multiplex PCR reads into MiXCR, producing one record per CDR3 protein. This table holds about 560,000 distinct CDR3 sequences, around 46% found once. Specimen: peripheral blood or thyroid tissue (not recorded which). The receptors were gathered from a woman aged 18-29 years with Graves' hyperthyroidism.

This clonotype was recorded many times. The V and J genes are TRBV25-1 and TRBJ1-2; D call uncertain. Trimming took 5 bases from V and 8 from J, leaving 21 bases between them. CDR1 MGHDK and CDR2 SYGVNS come from the germline V gene. The CDR3 covers 15 residues. The CDR3, as DNA: TGTGCCAGCAGTCCTGACTTCCTGAGTATGAACGGCTACACCTTC. Translating gives CASSPDFLSMNGYTF.

The rearrangement links TRBV7-2 to TRBJ2-7; 8 positions match TRBD1. Losses at the gene ends were 4 bases for V and 2 bases for J; bases not matched to a gene: 4. Germline V gives CDR1 SGHTA, CDR2 FQGNSA. This CDR3 has 14 amino acids. DNA for the CDR3: TGTGCCAGCAGCTCGGACAGGGCGGCCTACGAGCAGTACTTC. Encoded protein: CASSSDRAAYEQYF. Supplemented by reference TRBV7-2 and TRBJ2-7, the full variable domain reads GAGVSQSPSNKVTEKGKDVELRCDPISGHTALYWYRQSLGQGLEFLIYFQGNSAPDKSGLPSDRFSAERTGGSVSTLTIQRTQQEDSAVYLCASSSDRAAYEQYFGPGTRLTVT.

This chain connects TRBV7-9 to TRBJ1-1; a possible D gene is TRBD1 (5 bases). The CDR3 consists of 13 residues. V was clipped by 1 base and J by 7 bases, with 10 bases between them. The germline V gene has CDR1 SEHNR and CDR2 FQNEAQ (reference sequence). The CDR3 region has the DNA TGTGCCAGCAGCTTAGAAGGGACGCTTGAAGCTTTCTTT. Residues: CASSLEGTLEAFF.

About this clonotype itself: The junction differs from germline at one of its ends, possibly a read error. This chain links TRBV6-1 with TRBJ1-5; D possibly corresponds to TRBD1 (6 bases). The CDR3 covers 15 residues. The V gene's germline CDR1 is MNHNS and CDR2 SASEGT. The CDR3 coding sequence is TGTGCCACCAGTGAATCCGGGGGCGGCCAGGGGCCCCAGCATTTT. Its protein product is CATSESGGGQGPQHF.

In its sample, this clonotype was seen many times. The rearrangement links TRBV13 to TRBJ2-7; D uncertain. Germline V gene lookup returns CDR1 PRHDT and CDR2 FYEKMQ (reference sequence). The CDR3 sequence is 13 residues long. V was shortened by 1 base and J by 5 bases, with 9 bases between the two germline ends. In DNA form, the CDR3 reads TGTGCCAGCAGCTTAGAGGGCGTCGACGAGCAGTACTTC. Amino acid sequence: CASSLEGVDEQYF.

This chain connects TRBV6-1 to TRBJ2-5, with 14 positions matching TRBD2. Germline CDR1 is MNHNS and CDR2 is SASEGT. CDR3 length equals 15 residues. V was pared by 5 bases and J by 8 bases, with 7 bases of the junction left unmatched. The CDR3 region is CASSYGTSGRGTQYF. CDR3 in DNA: TGTGCCAGCAGTTACGGGACTAGCGGGAGAGGCACCCAGTACTTC.

This clonotype was observed a handful of times. V and J are TRBV12-3 or TRBV12-4 and TRBJ2-7; D perhaps matches TRBD2 (7 bases). V shed 3 bases and J shed 8 bases, with 11 bases lying between them. This CDR3 contains 12 residues. The CDR3 protein is CASSLEGGKQYF. In DNA, the CDR3 is TGTGCCAGCAGTTTGGAGGGGGGGAAGCAGTACTTC.

Many counts were recorded for this clonotype. The CDR3 here is CSVEGGASYGYTF. CDR3 DNA sequence: TGCAGCGTTGAAGGTGGGGCATCATATGGCTACACCTTC. This chain links TRBV29-1 with TRBJ1-2; TRBD1 is a possible D gene (5 bases). V lost 1 base, J lost 5 bases, and 11 bases lay in between. The CDR3 totals 13 residues. Germline lookup yields CDR1 SQVTM and CDR2 ANQGSEA.

This clonotype was seen at least ten times. CDR3 sequence (DNA): TGTGCCAGTAGTAGGGGGGCTGGTGGCTACACCTTC. Its protein is CASSRGAGGYTF. This chain uses TRBV19 with TRBJ1-2; TRBD1 is a possible D gene (6 bases). V shed 4 bases and J shed 7 bases, with 10 bases lying between them. Germline values: CDR1 LNHDA, CDR2 SQIVND (reference sequence). The CDR3 contains 12 residues.

This clonotype was picked up many times. The rearrangement joins TRBV2 to TRBJ1-1; 9 nucleotides align to TRBD1. V lost 1 base, J lost 6 bases, and 3 bases stayed unmatched. Germline CDR1 and CDR2: SNHLY and FYNNEI. The CDR3 has 14 amino acids. CDR3: CASSEDRGHAEAFF. The CDR3 DNA reads as TGTGCCAGCAGTGAAGACAGGGGGCACGCTGAAGCTTTCTTT. Full variable domain (remainder filled in from reference TRBV2 and TRBJ1-1): EPEVTQTPSHQVTQMGQEVILRCVPISNHLYFYWYRQILGQKVEFLVSFYNNEISEKSEIFDDQFSVERPDGSNFTLKIRSTKLEDSAMYFCASSEDRGHAEAFFGQGTRLTVV.

This clonotype was seen a handful of times. V usage is TRBV7-9 and J usage is TRBJ1-2; D might be TRBD1 (6 bases). The CDR3 length is 16 residues. The germline V and J ends were trimmed by 2 bases and 3 bases, with 16 bases remaining between them. CDR1 and CDR2 (germline): SEHNR, FQNEAQ (reference sequence). The CDR3 DNA reads as TGTGCCAGCAGCTTAAAGGCCAAGGGGGGAGACTATGGCTACACCTTC. Translating it yields CASSLKAKGGDYGYTF. Full variable domain (rest looked up from reference TRBV7-9 and TRBJ1-2): DTGVSQNPRHKITKRGQNVTFRCDPISEHNRLYWYRQTLGQGPEFLTYFQNEAQLEKSRLLSDRFSAERPKGSFSTLEIQRTEQGDSAMYLCASSLKAKGGDYGYTFGSGTRLTVV.

This chain uses TRBV5-1 with TRBJ2-5; D ambiguous. Germline V gene sequence: CDR1 SGHRS, CDR2 YFSETQ. The CDR3 runs to 13 residues. V lost 0 bases and J lost 4, with 7 bases in between. The CDR3 is CASSLGEIETQYF. CDR3 nucleotides: TGCGCCAGCAGCTTGGGGGAAATAGAGACCCAGTACTTC.